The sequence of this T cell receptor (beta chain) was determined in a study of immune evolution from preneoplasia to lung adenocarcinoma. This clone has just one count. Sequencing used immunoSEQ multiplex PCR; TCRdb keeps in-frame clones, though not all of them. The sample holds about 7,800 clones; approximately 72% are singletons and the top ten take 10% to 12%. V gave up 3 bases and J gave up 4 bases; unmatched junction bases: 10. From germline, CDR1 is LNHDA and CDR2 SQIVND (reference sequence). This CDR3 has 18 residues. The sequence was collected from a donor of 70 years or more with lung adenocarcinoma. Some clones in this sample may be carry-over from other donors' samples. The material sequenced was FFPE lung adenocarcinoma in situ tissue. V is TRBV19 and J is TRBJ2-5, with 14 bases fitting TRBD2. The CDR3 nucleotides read TGTGCCAGTAGTATCAACGGACTAGCGGGAGGAGGGGGAGAGACCCAGTACTTC. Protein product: CASSINGLAGGGGETQYF.